These 25 T cell receptor beta chains came from one sample sequenced in a study of blood T cell repertoires in COVID-19. Sequenced by immunoSEQ multiplex PCR; TCRdb stores in-frame clones only, minus some. This sample has fewer than 250,000 clones; 84% occur once, and the top ten carry 4% to 4.5%. The sequencing input was peripheral blood. The receptors originated from a man over 45 with acute or convalescent COVID-19.

The chain uses TRBV24-1 and TRBJ2-1, with 7 bases fitting TRBD1. CDR1 and CDR2 (germline): KGHDR, SFDVKD. The junction had 6 bases not matched to a gene; V was cut back by 4 bases and J by 4 bases. CDR3 length equals 15 residues. The chain's CDR3 is CATSDRTGWYNEQFF. Here the CDR3 DNA reads TGTGCCACCAGTGACAGGACAGGTTGGTACAATGAGCAGTTCTTC.

This clone has just one count. The V call is TRBV7-9, the J call TRBJ1-2; D is unclear. This CDR3 is built from 13 residues. Germline CDR1 reads SEHNR; CDR2 reads FQNEAQ (reference sequence). The V gene lost 8 bases and the J gene lost 6 bases, with 16 bases spanning the gap. The CDR3 is CASAIEAFNGYTF. The CDR3 nucleotides are TGTGCCAGCGCTATTGAAGCGTTCAATGGCTACACCTTC.

The CDR3: CASSVTGPGGYTF. CDR3 coding DNA: TGTGCCAGCAGTGTGACAGGGCCTGGGGGCTACACCTTC. This rearrangement joins TRBV25-1 to TRBJ1-2; 7 bases are a match to TRBD1. The germline V gene encodes CDR1 MGHDK and CDR2 SYGVNS. V shed 4 bases and J 8 bases; nucleotides not matched to a gene: 7. This CDR3 has 13 residues.

The chain joins TRBV28 to TRBJ2-2, with 8 bases identical to TRBD2. Trimming cost V 3 bases and J 6 bases; bases outside gene matches: 3. CDR3 size: 14 residues. Germline loops: CDR1 MDHEN, CDR2 SYDVKM. CDR3 loop: CASSFLAGSGELFF. Here the CDR3 DNA reads TGTGCCAGCAGTTTTTTAGCGGGATCCGGGGAGCTGTTTTTT.

The genes are TRBV7-9 and TRBJ1-1; 8 bases agree with TRBD1. CDR1 and CDR2 from the germline V gene are SEHNR and FQNEAQ (reference sequence). The CDR3 sequence is 14 residues long. J lost 0 bases, V lost 9 bases, and 6 bases had no gene match. In nucleotides, the CDR3 is TGTGCCAGTTGGACAGGGCGCATGAACACTGAAGCTTTCTTT. Protein sequence: CASWTGRMNTEAFF.

The chain recombines TRBV5-1 with TRBJ1-2, with D perhaps TRBD1 (6 bases). CDR1 SGHRS and CDR2 YFSETQ come from the germline V gene. With 4 bases removed from V and 4 bases from J, the gap between germline ends came to 17 bases. This CDR3 contains 15 residues. Written as DNA, the CDR3 is TGCGCCAGCAGCAGATTACAGGGAAGCAGCTATGGCTACACCTTC. Translated, it gives CASSRLQGSSYGYTF.

This clone came up a few times. The DNA of the CDR3 is TGTGCTAGTGGTCCCTCGGAGCATCAGCCCCAGCATTTT. It yields the protein CASGPSEHQPQHF. V is TRBV12-5 and J is TRBJ1-5; D gene uncertain. Germline CDR1 LGHNT, CDR2 FRNRAP. V was clipped by 5 bases and J by 5 bases, with 10 bases between them. The CDR3 has 13 residues.

This clone appeared once. The CDR3 DNA sequence: TGTGCCAGTAGTCCGGACTTAGATCCCTACGAGCAGTACTTC. It encodes CASSPDLDPYEQYF. This rearrangement joins TRBV19 to TRBJ2-7; D is perhaps TRBD2 (5 bases). This CDR3 contains 14 residues. Germline V gene lookup returns CDR1 LNHDA and CDR2 SQIVND (reference sequence). V gave up 5 bases and J gave up 2 bases, with 13 bases separating them.

The CDR3 nucleotides are TGCGCCAGCAGCCCAGGGGGCGGCTTGACTGAAGCTTTCTTT. Translation gives CASSPGGGLTEAFF. This chain uses TRBV4-1 with TRBJ1-1, with 8 bases matching TRBD1. Germline V gene lookup returns CDR1 MGHRA and CDR2 YSYEKL. The CDR3 extends over 14 amino acids. After removal of 4 bases from V and 5 bases from J, the junction contained 6 bases not matched to a gene.

The chain joins TRBV6-5 to TRBJ2-7; TRBD1 matches at 9 bases. Germline V gives CDR1 MNHEY, CDR2 SVGAGI. J lost 1 base, V lost 2 bases, and 6 bases had no gene match. This CDR3 is built from 16 residues. The CDR3 nucleotides read TGTGCCAGCAGTTACGGGGGGACAGGGAAGTCCTACGAGCAGTACTTC. This sequence encodes CASSYGGTGKSYEQYF.

This rearrangement joins TRBV25-1 to TRBJ1-5; 7 bases align to TRBD1. CDR1 and CDR2 from the germline V gene are MGHDK and SYGVNS. V lost 4 bases and J lost 1; bases outside the gene matches: 4. The length of the CDR3 is 15 residues. The DNA for the CDR3 is TGTGCCAGCAGTGGACAGGGCAAAAGCAATCAGCCCCAGCATTTT. This sequence encodes CASSGQGKSNQPQHF.

The chain has TRBV27 and TRBJ1-5; TRBD1 might be the D (6 bases). The CDR3 runs to 14 residues. Looked up from germline, CDR1 is MNHEY and CDR2 is SMNVEV (reference sequence). Deletions cut 8 bases from V and 5 bases from J, with 16 bases between. For the CDR3, the DNA is TGTGCCAGCCGGGACACAAAGGGGTATCAGCCCCAGCATTTT. It is translated as CASRDTKGYQPQHF.

In regard to this clone: Other nucleotide sequences from this sample produce the same CDR3. This chain uses TRBV7-9 with TRBJ1-1, with TRBD1 matching 7 bases. The CDR3 loop spans 14 amino acids. After removal of 4 bases from V and 0 bases from J, the junction contained 2 bases not matched to a gene. CDR1 is SEHNR and CDR2 is FQNEAQ in the germline V gene (reference sequence). CDR3 amino acids: CASSSDRLNTEAFF. The CDR3 nucleotides read TGTGCCAGCAGCTCGGACAGGTTGAACACTGAAGCTTTCTTT.

This clone was counted once. This chain's CDR3 is CASSLFPQARETQYF. The CDR3 DNA reads as TGTGCCAGCAGCTTATTCCCCCAAGCTCGGGAGACCCAGTACTTC. V gene TRBV7-9 combines with J gene TRBJ2-5; D call uncertain. The germline gives CDR1 SEHNR, CDR2 FQNEAQ (reference sequence). V was clipped by 2 bases and J by 5 bases, with 15 bases between them. There are 15 residues in the CDR3. The full variable domain, completed using reference TRBV7-9 and TRBJ2-5, is DTGVSQNPRHKITKRGQNVTFRCDPISEHNRLYWYRQTLGQGPEFLTYFQNEAQLEKSRLLSDRFSAERPKGSFSTLEIQRTEQGDSAMYLCASSLFPQARETQYFGPGTRLLVL.

V is TRBV28 and J is TRBJ2-3; 8 nucleotides agree with TRBD2. Germline CDR1 reads MDHEN; CDR2 reads SYDVKM. Trimming removed 4 bases from V and 2 bases from J; junction bases left unmatched: 5. This CDR3 spans 15 amino acids. Written as DNA, the CDR3 is TGTGCCAGCAGTTCCCAGCGGGAGTACACAGATACGCAGTATTTT. It encodes CASSSQREYTDTQYF.

The V gene is TRBV7-8, the J gene TRBJ2-1; 10 bases agree with TRBD1. CDR3 length equals 15 residues. With V trimmed by 4 bases and J by 3 bases, 3 bases remained unmatched. Germline-derived CDR1 and CDR2 are SGHVS and FQNEAQ. Here the CDR3 DNA reads TGTGCCAGCAGCTCGACAGGGGGCATCTACAATGAGCAGTTCTTC. This gives the protein CASSSTGGIYNEQFF.

The chain has TRBV11-3 and TRBJ2-7, with 11 bases aligning to TRBD2. V was clipped by 0 bases and J by 2 bases; unmatched bases: 3. Per the germline V gene, CDR1 is SGHNT and CDR2 is YENEEA. This CDR3 has 16 amino acids. DNA for the CDR3: TGTGCCAGCAGCTTAGAAGGGACTAGCGGTGCCTACGAGCAGTACTTC. Translated: CASSLEGTSGAYEQYF.

The chain is built from TRBV9 and TRBJ2-7, with 7 nucleotides matching TRBD1. Looked up from germline, CDR1 is SGDLS and CDR2 is YYNGEE. V shed 1 base, J shed 4 bases, and the junction held 5 bases outside the gene matches. The CDR3 consists of 14 residues. DNA for the CDR3: TGTGCCAGCAGCGTAAGGGACAGCGGATACGAGCAGTACTTC. This gives the protein CASSVRDSGYEQYF.

The chain uses TRBV19 and TRBJ1-2; 11 bases are shared with TRBD1. CDR3 length equals 17 residues. Germline assignment: CDR1 LNHDA and CDR2 SQIVND (reference sequence). Unmatched junction bases numbered 13, after V lost 6 bases and J lost 4 bases. CDR3 DNA sequence: TGTGCCAGTAGCCCGAACTCGGGACAGGGGGTGCTCTATGGCTACACCTTC. It translates to CASSPNSGQGVLYGYTF.

V gene TRBV15 combines with J gene TRBJ2-7; a weak D match, TRBD1 (6 bases). This CDR3 comprises 14 residues. V was cut by 4 bases and J by 0 bases, with 10 bases left in between. Germline loops: CDR1 LNHNV, CDR2 YYDKDF (reference sequence). The CDR3 is CATSNRESSYEQYF. The CDR3 DNA sequence: TGTGCCACCAGCAACAGGGAGAGCTCCTACGAGCAGTACTTC.

The chain uses TRBV5-1 and TRBJ2-5, with 8 bases matching TRBD2. Germline trimming cut 0 bases from V and 5 bases from J; bases unmatched to any gene: 3. Germline V gives CDR1 SGHRS, CDR2 YFSETQ. There are 14 residues in the CDR3. The CDR3 reads CASSLGQRGETQYF. The CDR3, as DNA: TGCGCCAGCAGCTTGGGTCAGCGGGGGGAGACCCAGTACTTC.

The chain is built from TRBV5-1 and TRBJ1-3, with a weak D call TRBD1 (6 bases). V was clipped by 4 bases and J by 6 bases, with 14 bases between them. Germline CDR1 is SGHRS and CDR2 is YFSETQ. This CDR3 has 14 amino acids. CDR3 region: CASSPGQFQNTIYF. CDR3 bases: TGCGCCAGCAGCCCAGGACAGTTTCAAAACACCATATATTTT.

This clone was found a few times. The chain combines TRBV24-1 with TRBJ1-1; D remains unclear. The germline V gene encodes CDR1 KGHDR and CDR2 SFDVKD. The CDR3 contains 13 residues. Trimming stripped 2 bases from V and 12 bases from J, with 15 bases between. CDR3 in amino acids: CATSDSNSRGTFF. The CDR3 DNA reads TGTGCCACCAGTGATTCAAACAGCCGAGGGACTTTCTTT.

The V and J genes are TRBV18 and TRBJ2-7, with a weak D call TRBD2 (6 bases). The V and J ends lost 6 bases and 4 bases respectively, with 19 bases between them. CDR3 length: 15 amino acids. Germline values: CDR1 KGHSH, CDR2 LQKENI. This CDR3 is CASSLRTGTPYEQYF. The CDR3 DNA sequence: TGTGCCAGCTCGCTGCGGACGGGGACTCCGTACGAGCAGTACTTC.

This chain links TRBV29-1 with TRBJ1-6, with unresolved D. The germline gives CDR1 SQVTM, CDR2 ANQGSEA. Trimming stripped 4 bases from V and 0 bases from J, with 22 bases between. The CDR3 consists of 19 residues. This CDR3 reads CSVGNHKRGRSSYNSPLHF. Here the CDR3 DNA reads TGCAGCGTTGGGAACCACAAACGAGGGCGAAGCTCCTATAATTCACCCCTCCACTTT.